The clone carrying this TCR beta chain appeared once. Its target is unknown. Libraries were prepared by immunoSEQ multiplex PCR; TCRdb keeps only in-frame clonotypes and omits some of them. The top ten hold about 19% of the sample, which has tens of thousands of clones, about 88% seen once. This specimen comes from a study of T cell responses to AZD1222 COVID-19 vaccine. Notes on the study in general: Donors, mostly white British, included more females; clonal diversity was possibly underestimated. Dominant CD4 TCR responses targeted spike regions 160-218 and 743-854. The peak T cell response came first, and repertoires were sampled only after it. Unmutated regions of variants are reportedly targeted by nearly half of spike-specific TCRs.

This CDR3 region has 14 residues. V gave up 1 base and J gave up 10 bases, with 11 bases separating them. Germline CDR1 reads SGHAT; CDR2 reads FQNNGV. The sequences come from peripheral blood, collected on day 0 of AZD1222 vaccination. The chain carries TRBV11-2 and TRBJ1-6; D remains ambiguous. This TCR derives from an adult in good health. For the CDR3, the DNA is TGTGCCAGCAGCTTAGCCCACGGGTCCTCACCCCTCCACTTT. Amino acids: CASSLAHGSSPLHF.